Ten or more counts support the clone carrying this T cell receptor beta chain. This record belongs to a study of metastatic and nonmetastatic thyroid tumors. No patient received treatment before thyroid surgery. MiXCR re-clonotyped the PCR reads for TCRdb. The sample includes about 40,000 clones, about 16% of them seen just once. The germline CDR1 and CDR2 sequences are MRHNA and SNTAGT. The length of the CDR3 is 13 residues. Trimming left V 3 bases short and J 3 bases short, with 5 bases between. The source material was blood. The rearrangement uses TRBV6-4 and TRBJ2-2, with D possibly TRBD1 on 5 matching bases. The receptor's source is a female donor with papillary thyroid cancer or a benign thyroid nodule (not recorded which). Some clones in this sample may be carry-over from other donors' samples. The CDR3 reads CASSEGDTGELFF. CDR3 sequence (DNA): TGTGCCAGCAGTGAAGGGGACACCGGGGAGCTGTTTTTT.